This is a list of T cell receptor beta chains from one sample in a study of T-cell memory formation after mild COVID-19. MiXCR was run by TCRdb on the 5' RACE reads, yielding one entry per CDR3 protein. This sample has hundreds of thousands of distinct CDR3 sequences, with roughly 17% found just once. The sequenced sample consisted of PBMCs or a T cell subset sorted from them (not recorded which). Receptor source: an adult woman who had mild COVID-19 (a few samples of this study predate the infection). Cell type and time point are not known. CDR3s include the opening cysteine and the closing phenylalanine or tryptophan. Fields, in order: clone size, V gene, J gene, D gene, CDR3 protein, CDR3 DNA. A D gene is named only where the DNA matches it firmly. For some rows the clone size is stated as once, few or many, or as a class when expanded; others skip it.

NA	TRBV9	TRBJ1-1	NA	CASSVDVGTEAFF	TGTGCCAGCAGCGTAGACGTGGGGACTGAAGCTTTCTTT
NA	TRBV4-1	TRBJ1-2	NA	CASSPFGGGYGYTF	TGCGCCAGCAGCCCCTTTGGGGGAGGCTATGGCTACACCTTC
NA	TRBV19	TRBJ2-1	NA	CASSVAVRSSYNEQFF	TGTGCCAGTAGTGTAGCGGTGAGGAGCTCCTACAATGAGCAGTTCTTC
few	TRBV5-5	TRBJ2-2	TRBD2	CASSFRSGGANTGELFF	TGTGCCAGCAGCTTCCGGAGCGGGGGGGCGAACACCGGGGAGCTGTTTTTT
NA	TRBV6-5	TRBJ1-4	NA	CASTPSLATNEKLFF	TGTGCCAGCACTCCCTCCCTGGCAACTAATGAAAAACTGTTTTTT
few	TRBV6-6	TRBJ2-7	NA	CASSDAGHYEQYF	TGTGCCAGCAGTGACGCGGGACATTACGAGCAGTACTTC
NA	TRBV3-1	TRBJ2-7	TRBD2	CACSLLPMTSGRFDYEQYF	TGTGCCTGCAGCCTATTACCTATGACTAGCGGGAGATTTGACTACGAGCAGTACTTC
few	TRBV2	TRBJ2-3	TRBD2	CASSASGNTDTQYF	TGTGCCAGCAGTGCTAGCGGGAACACAGATACGCAGTATTTT
many	TRBV7-2	TRBJ1-2	TRBD1	CASSLEGQNYGYTF	TGTGCCAGCAGCTTAGAGGGACAGAACTATGGCTACACCTTC
NA	TRBV24-1	TRBJ2-1	TRBD1	CATSESGTGRINEQFF	TGTGCCACCAGTGAATCCGGGACAGGAAGGATCAATGAGCAGTTCTTC
few	TRBV12-3/TRBV12-4	TRBJ2-7	TRBD2	CASSQGTSVWEQYF	TGTGCCAGCAGCCAGGGGACTAGTGTCTGGGAGCAGTACTTC
NA	TRBV7-2	TRBJ2-6	TRBD1	CASSLALGQGGPSSGANVLTF	TGTGCCAGCAGCTTAGCGCTCGGACAGGGGGGTCCTAGCTCTGGGGCCAACGTCCTGACTTTC
NA	TRBV6-5	TRBJ1-1	NA	CASSYVRGGRATEAFF	TGTGCCAGCAGTTACGTACGAGGCGGCAGGGCCACTGAAGCTTTCTTT